These 24 T cell receptor beta chains were all obtained from the same sample, sequenced in a study of T cells in tumors after PD-1 blockade. The table came from immunoSEQ multiplex PCR; TCRdb's copy has only in-frame clones and leaves some out. In the table there are roughly 48,000 clones, approximately 84% of which are singletons. The sequencing used PBMCs, collected before anti-PD-1 treatment. The receptors here all came from a human donor with basal cell carcinoma.

V gene TRBV3-1 (or the pseudogene TRBV3-2) combines with J gene TRBJ2-3; tentative D call: TRBD2 (6 bases). Germline V lookup: CDR1 LGHDT, CDR2 YNNKEL (reference sequence). The CDR3 spans 13 residues. The V end was cut by 4 bases, the J end by 3 bases, with 8 bases between. As DNA, the CDR3 is TGTGCCAGCAGCCGACGGGGGACAGATACGCAGTATTTT. It is translated as CASSRRGTDTQYF.

The chain is built from TRBV6-5 and TRBJ1-2, with 9 bases fitting TRBD1. The CDR3 contains 15 residues. Trimming took 5 bases from V and 7 from J; bases not matched to a gene: 11. Germline values: CDR1 MNHEY, CDR2 SVGAGI. CDR3 loop: CASSRGQGAPLGYTF. The CDR3 nucleotides read TGTGCCAGCAGTAGGGGACAGGGAGCCCCTCTTGGCTACACCTTC.

The V gene is TRBV7-9, the J gene TRBJ1-2; D is perhaps TRBD1 (5 bases). CDR1 is SEHNR, CDR2 FQNEAQ, per germline (reference sequence). The CDR3 covers 16 residues. V was pared by 1 base and J by 4 bases, with 16 bases between. The CDR3 nucleotides are TGTGCCAGCAGCTTAGGAGGGGCAGGACGGGCCTATGGCTACACCTTC. Protein: CASSLGGAGRAYGYTF. Full variable domain (remainder filled in from reference TRBV7-9 and TRBJ1-2): DTGVSQNPRHKITKRGQNVTFRCDPISEHNRLYWYRQTLGQGPEFLTYFQNEAQLEKSRLLSDRFSAERPKGSFSTLEIQRTEQGDSAMYLCASSLGGAGRAYGYTFGSGTRLTVV.

This chain links TRBV29-1 with TRBJ2-6; maybe TRBD2 (6 bases). Trimming took off 6 bases at V and 4 bases at J, with 19 bases between the two ends. The CDR3 has 16 residues. Germline CDR1 and CDR2: SQVTM and ANQGSEA. Here the CDR3 reads CSVVGRQGGGANVLTF. The CDR3 region has the DNA TGCAGCGTCGTAGGGAGGCAGGGTGGCGGGGCCAACGTCCTGACTTTC. The full variable domain, rest sourced from reference TRBV29-1 and TRBJ2-6, is SAVISQKPSRDICQRGTSLTIQCQVDSQVTMMFWYRQQPGQSLTLIATANQGSEATYESGFVIDKFPISRPNLTFSTLTVSNMSPEDSSIYLCSVVGRQGGGANVLTFGAGSRLTVL.

This chain connects TRBV7-2 to TRBJ2-1; 12 nucleotides line up with TRBD1. The V gene end was trimmed by 5 bases and the J gene end by 7 bases; junction bases not matched to a gene: 6. This CDR3 is built from 15 residues. CDR1 and CDR2 from the germline V gene are SGHTA and FQGNSA. CDR3 loop: CASSRDRGHWNEQFF. Written as DNA, the CDR3 is TGTGCCAGCAGCCGGGACAGGGGGCATTGGAATGAGCAGTTCTTC.

This clone has a single count. This chain links TRBV19 with TRBJ2-1; D is unresolved. This CDR3 is built from 14 residues. The ends were cut back, 5 bases at V and 1 base at J, with 9 bases in the middle. Germline loops: CDR1 LNHDA, CDR2 SQIVND (reference sequence). CDR3 nucleotide sequence: TGTGCCAGTAGTCTATGGTCTTCCTACAATGAGCAGTTCTTC. Protein: CASSLWSSYNEQFF.

This clone has just a few counts. The chain's CDR3 is CASSEATGGIQPQHF. As DNA, the CDR3 is TGTGCCAGCAGTGAAGCGACAGGGGGCATACAGCCCCAGCATTTT. The genes are TRBV2 and TRBJ1-5; TRBD1 matches at 10 bases. CDR3 length equals 15 residues. V trimming: 0 bases; J trimming: 7 bases; junction bases outside the gene matches: 3. The germline V gene has CDR1 SNHLY and CDR2 FYNNEI.

This sequence joins TRBV21-1 and TRBJ2-7; the table's D gene call, TRBD1, was not cross checked with the DNA. TRBV21-1 is described as a pseudogene. The CDR3 extends over 11 amino acids. CDR3 residues: CARLTGDEQYF. The CDR3 nucleotides are TGTGCCAGACTTACAGGGGACGAGCAGTACTTC.

The rearrangement links TRBV29-1 to TRBJ2-1, with D possibly called TRBD1 or TRBD2 (6 bases each). In germline, CDR1 is SQVTM, CDR2 ANQGSEA. The CDR3 is 14 amino acids. The V end lost 4 bases, the J end lost 6 bases, and 16 bases lay between the germline ends. CDR3 nucleotide sequence: TGCAGCGTTGGGGAGGTGGGGGGCCTCAATGAGCAGTTCTTC. Residues: CSVGEVGGLNEQFF.

This clone was counted only a few times. The rearrangement joins TRBV6-4 to TRBJ2-2; D is perhaps TRBD2 (6 bases). Germline CDR1 reads MRHNA; CDR2 reads SNTAGT. Trimming removed 6 bases at V and 1 base at J, with 6 bases between. The CDR3 has 13 residues. CDR3 residues: CASSGGNTGELFF. CDR3 coding DNA: TGTGCCAGCAGCGGGGGGAACACCGGGGAGCTGTTTTTT.

The sample holds a few counts of this clone. This rearrangement joins TRBV10-3 to TRBJ1-6, with TRBD1 as a possible D gene (6 bases). Germline V gives CDR1 ENHRY, CDR2 SYGVKD. The CDR3 length is 12 residues. V lost 10 bases and J lost 8, with 12 bases in between. CDR3 sequence reads: CATTGRDSPLHF. In nucleotides, the CDR3 is TGTGCCACAACAGGGCGGGATTCACCCCTCCACTTT.

The chain combines TRBV15 with TRBJ2-2; the D gene is possibly TRBD1 (5 bases). CDR3 length equals 13 residues. Germline V CDR1 and CDR2: LNHNV, YYDKDF (reference sequence). V lost 6 bases and J lost 4, with 9 bases in between. Written as DNA, the CDR3 is TGTGCCACCAGTACGACAGTCACCGGGGAGCTGTTTTTT. Translated: CATSTTVTGELFF. The full variable domain, its missing parts supplied by reference TRBV15 and TRBJ2-2, is DAMVIQNPRYQVTQFGKPVTLSCSQTLNHNVMYWYQQKSSQAPKLLFHYYDKDFNNEADTPDNFQSRRPNTSFCFLDIRSPGLGDTAMYLCATSTTVTGELFFGEGSRLTVL.

The sample holds one count of this clone. The chain combines TRBV6-4 with TRBJ2-6, with D unclear. Trimming took 4 bases from V and 2 from J, leaving 6 bases between them. The CDR3 is made up of 14 amino acids. CDR1 is MRHNA and CDR2 is SNTAGT in the germline V gene. The CDR3 DNA follows: TGTGCCAGCAGTGGGAGCACTGGGGCCAACGTCCTGACTTTC. This translates into CASSGSTGANVLTF.

V gene TRBV11-3 combines with J gene TRBJ2-5, with 7 positions matching TRBD2. The ends lost 2 bases at V and 4 bases at J; junction bases unmatched: 4. This CDR3 spans 14 amino acids. Germline-derived CDR1 and CDR2 are SGHNT and YENEEA. CDR3 DNA sequence: TGTGCCAGCAGCTTAAGGGGCGGGGGAGAGACCCAGTACTTC. Translation: CASSLRGGGETQYF.

The chain employs TRBV28 and TRBJ1-5, with no clear D. Deletions cut 8 bases from V and 0 bases from J, with 11 bases between. Germline CDR1 is MDHEN and CDR2 is SYDVKM. The CDR3 contains 14 residues. The DNA for the CDR3 is TGTGCCAGCCTAAACATCGATAGCAATCAGCCCCAGCATTTT. Translating it yields CASLNIDSNQPQHF.

This clone was picked up one time. The chain carries TRBV19 and TRBJ1-1; D might be TRBD1 (5 bases). Germline CDR1 and CDR2: LNHDA and SQIVND (reference sequence). This CDR3 region has 16 residues. Trimming cost V 0 bases and J 1 base, with 12 bases left between them. The CDR3 sequence is CASSIEEVGRNTEAFF. CDR3 in DNA: TGTGCCAGTAGTATAGAGGAGGTGGGGCGGAACACTGAAGCTTTCTTT.

The chain has TRBV5-6 and TRBJ2-1; D is ambiguous. V gave up 0 bases and J gave up 9 bases, with 4 bases separating them. The CDR3 loop spans 11 amino acids. CDR1 and CDR2 from the germline V gene are SGHDT and YYEEEE. In DNA form, the CDR3 reads TGTGCCAGCAGCTTGGGATTTGAGCAGTTCTTC. It is translated as CASSLGFEQFF.

The J gene is TRBJ2-3, the V gene TRBV28; 15 bases are shared with TRBD2. In germline, CDR1 is MDHEN, CDR2 SYDVKM. The length of the CDR3 is 18 residues. V shed 6 bases, J shed 0 bases, and the junction held 7 bases outside the gene matches. CDR3 in DNA: TGTGCCAGCAGCCAGGGACTAGCGGGGGGAACTAGCACAGATACGCAGTATTTT. Translating gives CASSQGLAGGTSTDTQYF.

The CDR3 is CASSLIDSSYNSPLHF. The CDR3 DNA reads as TGTGCCAGCAGTTTAATAGACAGCTCCTATAATTCACCCCTCCACTTT. The J gene is TRBJ1-6, the V gene TRBV28; D perhaps matches TRBD1 (5 bases). The CDR3 length is 16 residues. V was pared by 2 bases and J by 0 bases, with 8 bases between. CDR1 and CDR2 from the germline V gene are MDHEN and SYDVKM. Looking up the rest from reference TRBV28 and TRBJ1-6 gives the full variable domain: DVKVTQSSRYLVKRTGEKVFLECVQDMDHENMFWYRQDPGLGLRLIYFSYDVKMKEKGDIPEGYSVSREKKERFSLILESASTNQTSMYLCASSLIDSSYNSPLHFGNGTRLTVT.

The rearrangement links TRBV29-1 to TRBJ2-5, with D possibly called TRBD1 or TRBD2 (5 bases each). The CDR3 has 12 amino acids. Germline lookup yields CDR1 SQVTM and CDR2 ANQGSEA. Between the trimmed V and J ends, which lost 6 bases and 4 bases, there was a span of 12 bases. The CDR3 reads CSVYGAGETQYF. The CDR3 DNA reads TGCAGCGTCTACGGGGCGGGAGAGACCCAGTACTTC.

This chain joins TRBV6-4 and TRBJ1-5; D possibly corresponds to TRBD1 (6 bases). There are 16 residues in the CDR3. The germline V gene encodes CDR1 MRHNA and CDR2 SNTAGT. With 4 bases removed from V and 2 bases from J, the gap between germline ends came to 15 bases. The CDR3 DNA sequence: TGTGCCAGCAGTGTGGCTGGACAGTCCTGCAATCAGCCCCAGCATTTT. Its protein is CASSVAGQSCNQPQHF.

The chain couples TRBV7-9 to TRBJ2-1, with TRBD1 as a possible D gene (6 bases). The length of the CDR3 is 15 residues. Looked up from germline, CDR1 is SEHNR and CDR2 is FQNEAQ (reference sequence). V was pared by 1 base and J by 2 bases, with 9 bases between. CDR3 DNA sequence: TGTGCCAGCAGCTTAGTACAGGGCGCCTACAATGAGCAGTTCTTC. The encoded protein is CASSLVQGAYNEQFF.

The chain joins TRBV2 to TRBJ2-7; TRBD1 aligns across 8 bases. Germline V gene sequence: CDR1 SNHLY, CDR2 FYNNEI. J lost 2 bases, V lost 6 bases, and 6 bases had no gene match. This CDR3 region has 14 residues. The CDR3 loop reads CASRDGTGPYEQYF. The DNA of the CDR3 is TGTGCCAGCAGGGACGGGACAGGCCCCTACGAGCAGTACTTC. Looking up the rest from reference TRBV2 and TRBJ2-7 gives the full variable domain: EPEVTQTPSHQVTQMGQEVILRCVPISNHLYFYWYRQILGQKVEFLVSFYNNEISEKSEIFDDQFSVERPDGSNFTLKIRSTKLEDSAMYFCASRDGTGPYEQYFGPGTRLTVT.

The chain links TRBV21-1 to TRBJ1-2. TRBV21-1 corresponds to a pseudogene. CDR3 size: 12 residues. CDR3 amino acids: CASSKAGCGYTF. The CDR3 coding sequence is TGTGCCAGCAGCAAAGCGGGGTGTGGCTACACCTTC.